The rows below give T cell receptor beta chains drawn from one sample of a study of response to subunit inactivated influenza vaccine. TCRdb recomputed calls from the RT-PCR reads with MiXCR, one row per CDR3 protein. The top ten clones hold approximately 12% of a sample with approximately 480,000 distinct CDR3 sequences, around 9.9% of them seen once. The sequencing here drew on PBMCs from blood, taken more than 35 days after vaccination. These receptors originate from a man aged 45-60 years who received an inactivated influenza vaccine. Both conserved end residues are part of each CDR3. D genes are given only for firm matches. Not all rows give a size; the values are once, few, many and, for expanded clones, a class.

D gene	V gene	clone size	J gene	CDR3 protein	CDR3 DNA
TRBD1	TRBV20-1	many	TRBJ2-5	CSASRTGDFQETQYF	TGCAGTGCTAGTAGGACAGGGGACTTCCAAGAGACCCAGTACTTC
.	TRBV20-1	many	TRBJ2-1	CSARNLANNEQFF	TGCAGTGCTAGAAACCTAGCAAACAATGAGCAGTTCTTC
TRBD1	TRBV20-1	.	TRBJ1-2	CSAIVTGGIGYTF	TGCAGTGCAATTGTGACAGGGGGCATTGGCTACACCTTC
.	TRBV6-5	.	TRBJ2-3	CASSYSVSDTQYF	TGTGCCAGCAGTTACTCGGTTTCAGATACGCAGTATTTT
.	TRBV7-2	.	TRBJ2-2	CASSLVVGGRELFF	TGTGCCAGCAGCTTAGTCGTGGGCGGCAGGGAGCTGTTTTTT
TRBD1	TRBV24-1	.	TRBJ2-2	CATSDFRTGGATGELFF	TGTGCCACCAGTGATTTCCGAACAGGGGGTGCCACCGGGGAGCTGTTTTTT
TRBD1	TRBV11-2	.	TRBJ2-1	CASSRRDRLYNEQFF	TGTGCCAGCAGCCGCCGGGACAGGTTATACAATGAGCAGTTCTTC
.	TRBV10-3	few	TRBJ2-1	CAISGGGTGNEQFF	TGTGCCATCAGCGGCGGCGGGACTGGCAATGAGCAGTTCTTC
TRBD2	TRBV28	.	TRBJ2-7	CASSPPVGGSSYEQYF	TGTGCCAGCAGCCCACCGGTCGGGGGGAGCTCCTACGAGCAGTACTTC
.	TRBV6-2/TRBV6-3	.	TRBJ1-2	CASRLRDWDGYTF	TGTGCCAGCAGACTCAGGGATTGGGATGGCTACACCTTC
.	TRBV18	.	TRBJ1-1	CASSPGAPAEAFF	TGTGCCAGCTCACCGGGAGCCCCAGCAGAAGCTTTCTTT
TRBD2	TRBV20-1	few	TRBJ2-3	CSAREGLASWDTQYF	TGCAGTGCTAGAGAGGGACTAGCGTCCTGGGATACGCAGTATTTT
.	TRBV4-2	few	TRBJ1-2	CASSQGRSVEGAYTF	TGTGCCAGCAGCCAAGGTCGATCGGTAGAGGGCGCCTACACCTTC
.	TRBV7-2	.	TRBJ2-1	CASSSIGQTKYNEQFF	TGTGCCAGCAGCTCGATAGGACAGACTAAATACAATGAGCAGTTCTTC
.	TRBV4-3	many	TRBJ1-2	CASSQGTESNYGYTF	TGCGCCAGCAGCCAAGGGACAGAGTCTAACTATGGCTACACCTTC
.	TRBV5-8	.	TRBJ2-7	CASSLGTVSPEQYF	TGTGCCAGCAGCTTGGGGACAGTAAGTCCAGAGCAGTACTTC
TRBD2	TRBV6-1	.	TRBJ2-5	CASLSLGGSGRETQYF	TGTGCCAGTTTATCCCTTGGGGGTAGCGGGAGGGAGACCCAGTACTTC
.	TRBV4-2	many	TRBJ2-1	CASSQDLSNYNEQFF	TGTGCCAGCAGCCAAGATCTTAGTAACTACAATGAGCAGTTCTTC
TRBD1	TRBV6-2/TRBV6-3	many	TRBJ2-7	CASSRTLTGVYEQYF	TGTGCCAGCAGCCGCACCTTGACAGGGGTGTACGAGCAGTACTTC
.	TRBV20-1	.	TRBJ1-4	CSARDPGRVNEKLFF	TGCAGTGCTAGAGACCCCGGCAGGGTTAATGAAAAACTGTTTTTT
.	TRBV29-1	many	TRBJ2-7	CSVTRDGPYEQYF	TGCAGCGTAACCCGGGACGGACCCTACGAGCAGTACTTC
.	TRBV11-1	.	TRBJ1-1	CASSRGHRTEAFF	TGTGCCAGCAGCCGGGGGCACCGCACTGAAGCTTTCTTT
.	TRBV7-8	few	TRBJ1-6	CASSFRAKNSPLHF	TGTGCCAGCAGTTTCCGGGCCAAAAATTCACCCCTCCACTTT
.	TRBV15	.	TRBJ2-5	CATSKDRAQETQYF	TGTGCCACCAGCAAAGATAGGGCTCAAGAGACCCAGTACTTC
.	TRBV5-1	many	TRBJ2-7	CARPRTVGGLSYEQYF	TGCGCCAGGCCGAGAACAGTCGGAGGGCTCTCCTACGAGCAGTACTTC
.	TRBV11-2	.	TRBJ2-7	CASSLDWVSDEQYF	TGTGCCAGCAGCTTAGACTGGGTATCCGACGAGCAGTACTTC
.	TRBV5-1	many	TRBJ1-2	CASSRTQDNYGYTF	TGCGCCAGCAGCCGTACCCAAGATAACTATGGCTACACCTTC
.	TRBV5-5	many	TRBJ2-3	CASSFSGAKGDTQYF	TGTGCCAGCAGCTTTTCCGGGGCGAAGGGAGATACGCAGTATTTT
.	TRBV7-9	.	TRBJ2-1	CASSLSGTYNEQFF	TGTGCCAGCAGCTTATCTGGGACGTACAATGAGCAGTTCTTC
TRBD2	TRBV20-1	.	TRBJ2-3	CSARMREANTDTQYF	TGCAGTGCTCGGATGCGGGAGGCCAATACAGATACGCAGTATTTT
.	TRBV11-2	few	TRBJ1-3	CASSRPVAGNTIYF	TGTGCCAGCAGCCGTCCGGTCGCTGGAAACACCATATATTTT
.	TRBV4-3	few	TRBJ1-2	CASSQDPQFGYGYTF	TGCGCCAGCAGCCAAGATCCTCAATTTGGGTATGGCTACACCTTC
.	TRBV10-3	few	TRBJ2-7	CAISDSQFYEQYF	TGTGCCATCAGTGACAGTCAGTTCTACGAGCAGTACTTC
TRBD1	TRBV5-1	many	TRBJ2-4	CASSQTGGALLAKNIQYF	TGCGCCAGCAGCCAAACAGGGGGTGCCCTCTTAGCCAAAAACATTCAGTACTTC
.	TRBV7-6	many	TRBJ2-2	CASSLWGLTGELFF	TGTGCCAGCAGCTTATGGGGCCTAACCGGGGAGCTGTTTTTT
.	TRBV12-3/TRBV12-4	.	TRBJ1-1	CASSRQSNTEAFF	TGTGCCAGCAGTAGACAGAGTAACACTGAAGCTTTCTTT
.	TRBV9	.	TRBJ2-3	CASSVGGGGSNTQYF	TGTGCCAGCAGCGTGGGAGGGGGTGGGTCGAATACGCAGTATTTT
.	TRBV7-2	.	TRBJ2-5	CASSLWEWETQYF	TGTGCCAGCAGCTTATGGGAGTGGGAGACCCAGTACTTC
.	TRBV29-1	few	TRBJ1-3	CGTGAGNTIYF	TGCGGTACGGGAGCTGGAAACACCATATATTTT
TRBD2	TRBV7-9	few	TRBJ2-5	CASSSTAGLETQYF	TGTGCCAGCAGCTCGACAGCGGGATTAGAGACCCAGTACTTC
.	TRBV7-3	few	TRBJ2-3	CASSPGTLPADTQYF	TGTGCCAGCAGCCCCGGGACATTACCCGCAGATACGCAGTATTTT
.	TRBV6-2/TRBV6-3	.	TRBJ1-5	CASSYSFGQRRNQPQHF	TGTGCCAGCAGTTACTCGTTTGGACAGCGACGAAATCAGCCCCAGCATTTT
TRBD2	TRBV25-1	many	TRBJ2-1	CASSEFTLAGDNEQFF	TGTGCCAGCAGTGAATTTACTCTAGCGGGAGATAATGAGCAGTTCTTC
TRBD2	TRBV28	many	TRBJ2-5	CASGTSGRETQYF	TGTGCCAGTGGGACTAGCGGTAGAGAGACCCAGTACTTC